A selection of T cell receptor beta chains follows, all from one sample in a study of T cell responses to AZD1222 COVID-19 vaccine. The data were produced by immunoSEQ multiplex PCR, yet TCRdb's version contains in-frame clones alone and is incomplete. Here the sample spans 90,000 to 150,000 clones, around 90% being singletons. The starting material was peripheral blood, obtained 28 days after the second dose of the MenACWY control vaccine. Receptors were obtained from an adult who received the MenACWY meningococcal vaccine as a control. The CDR3 runs from the conserved cysteine through the conserved F or W. The D gene is left open where the match is weak. A row's size may be missing; if present it is once, few, many or a size class.

V	size	J	D	CDR3	DNA
TRBV18	.	TRBJ1-1	.	CASSRPPTEAFF	TGTGCCAGCTCGAGACCGCCAACTGAAGCTTTCTTT
TRBV15	once	TRBJ1-3	TRBD1	CATSSIQGPSSGNTIYF	TGTGCCACCAGCAGTATACAGGGGCCTAGCTCTGGAAACACCATATATTTT
TRBV4-2	.	TRBJ2-3	TRBD2	CASSQTLAGGLVPRTDTQYF	TGTGCCAGCAGCCAAACACTAGCGGGAGGACTAGTCCCCCGCACAGATACGCAGTATTTT
TRBV14	.	TRBJ1-6	TRBD1	CASSQGYRGPSPLHF	TGTGCCAGCAGCCAAGGCTACAGGGGGCCGTCACCCCTCCACTTT
TRBV7-9	.	TRBJ1-2	.	CASSRGPEGYTF	TGTGCCAGCAGCAGGGGACCAGAAGGCTACACCTTC
TRBV5-4	.	TRBJ1-1	.	CASSLTEMNTEAFF	TGTGCCAGCAGCTTGACAGAGATGAACACTGAAGCTTTCTTT
TRBV12-3/TRBV12-4	.	TRBJ1-1	.	CASRGVLNTEAFF	TGTGCCAGCAGAGGGGTTTTGAACACTGAAGCTTTCTTT
TRBV11-2	.	TRBJ2-2	TRBD1	CASSLLRTGNTGELFF	TGTGCCAGCAGCTTACTTAGGACAGGGAACACCGGGGAGCTGTTTTTT
TRBV6-1	.	TRBJ2-2	.	CASSEGGWTGELFF	TGTGCCAGCAGTGAAGGGGGTTGGACCGGGGAGCTGTTTTTT
TRBV3-1/TRBV3-2	.	TRBJ1-6	TRBD1	CASSQGTGSYNSPLHF	TGTGCCAGCAGCCAAGGGACAGGGTCGTATAATTCACCCCTCCACTTT
TRBV6-5	once	TRBJ1-1	.	CASSLALGLTEAFF	TGTGCCAGCAGTCTAGCCCTCGGACTTACTGAAGCTTTCTTT
TRBV15	.	TRBJ1-6	.	CATSRDGENSPLHF	TGTGCCACCAGCAGAGATGGAGAAAATTCACCCCTCCACTTT
TRBV6-5	.	TRBJ1-6	.	CASSPDNSPLHF	TGTGCCAGCAGTCCAGACAATTCACCCCTCCACTTT
TRBV21-1	.	TRBJ1-4	.	CASSKAVFFPQGVLTNEKLFF	TGTGCCAGCAGCAAAGCGGTCTTTTTTCCACAGGGGGTCCTCACTAATGAAAAACTGTTTTTT
TRBV21-1	few	TRBJ2-5	.	CASSKGDSGRAGETQYF	TGTGCCAGCAGCAAAGGGGATAGCGGGAGGGCCGGGGAGACCCAGTACTTC
TRBV27	few	TRBJ1-3	.	CASSLSVQPGNTIYF	TGTGCCAGCAGTTTATCAGTCCAGCCTGGAAACACCATATATTTT
TRBV2	few	TRBJ2-5	.	CASRVIGGRGETQYF	TGTGCCAGCAGGGTCATCGGGGGGCGAGGAGAGACCCAGTACTTC
TRBV19	.	TRBJ2-5	.	CASSPGVETQYF	TGTGCCAGTAGTCCCGGTGTGGAGACCCAGTACTTC
TRBV6-2/TRBV6-3	once	TRBJ2-6	TRBD1	CASSPNRGSGANVLTF	TGTGCCAGCAGCCCTAACAGGGGCTCTGGGGCCAACGTCCTGACTTTC
TRBV7-2	.	TRBJ1-1	TRBD1	CASSRDRGVIFGAFF	TGTGCCAGCAGCCGGGACAGGGGGGTAATTTTTGGAGCTTTCTTT
TRBV6-2/TRBV6-3	.	TRBJ1-6	TRBD1	CASSTPGQGGSPLHF	TGTGCCAGCAGTACCCCCGGACAGGGGGGCTCACCCCTCCACTTT
TRBV19	few	TRBJ1-5	TRBD1	CASRPRSLGGHNQPQHF	TGTGCCAGTAGACCTCGCTCACTAGGGGGCCACAATCAGCCCCAGCATTTT
TRBV19	.	TRBJ2-1	TRBD2	CASRIIFGGSSYNEQFF	TGTGCCAGTAGGATCATATTCGGGGGGAGCTCCTACAATGAGCAGTTCTTC
TRBV7-2	once	TRBJ2-4	.	CASSSSGTRRGIQYF	TGTGCCAGCAGCTCATCTGGGACAAGGAGAGGCATTCAGTACTTC
TRBV27	once	TRBJ2-7	.	CASSLTGSLSYEQYF	TGTGCCAGCAGTCTGACCGGGAGCCTCTCCTACGAGCAGTACTTC
TRBV19	.	TRBJ2-1	TRBD1	CASTDAGQGYNEQFF	TGTGCCAGTACCGACGCGGGACAGGGGTACAATGAGCAGTTCTTC
TRBV25-1	.	TRBJ2-2	.	CASSDISPEISTGELFF	TGTGCCAGCAGTGATATTTCCCCAGAGATCAGCACCGGGGAGCTGTTTTTT
TRBV7-3	once	TRBJ2-2	.	CASSLFSRSGELFF	TGTGCCAGCAGCTTATTCTCTCGGAGCGGGGAGCTGTTTTTT
TRBV2	.	TRBJ1-1	.	CASTTNTEAFF	TGTGCCAGCACCACGAACACTGAAGCTTTCTTT
TRBV13	.	TRBJ2-1	TRBD1	CASSDRGADNEQFF	TGTGCCAGCAGCGACAGGGGAGCTGACAATGAGCAGTTCTTC
TRBV7-8	.	TRBJ2-5	.	CASSSGRRETQYF	TGTGCCAGCAGCTCGGGACGCCGGGAGACCCAGTACTTC
TRBV5-5	.	TRBJ1-6	.	CASSARVSPLHF	TGTGCCAGCAGCGCCAGGGTTTCACCCCTCCACTTT
TRBV5-6	.	TRBJ1-5	.	CASSLGPPGNQPQHF	TGTGCCAGCAGCTTGGGTCCCCCGGGCAATCAGCCCCAGCATTTT
TRBV12-3/TRBV12-4	.	TRBJ1-2	.	CASSLGNTYGYTF	TGTGCCAGCAGTTTAGGGAATACTTATGGCTACACCTTC
TRBV6-5	.	TRBJ2-2	TRBD1	CASSYGDRSNTGELFF	TGTGCCAGCAGTTACGGGGACAGGTCGAACACCGGGGAGCTGTTTTTT
TRBV2	.	TRBJ1-5	.	CASRPRQPNQPQHF	TGTGCCAGCAGACCGAGACAGCCAAATCAGCCCCAGCATTTT
TRBV7-6	.	TRBJ2-7	TRBD2	CASSLQAGPTYEQYF	TGTGCCAGCAGCTTACAAGCGGGGCCCACCTACGAGCAGTACTTC
TRBV13	.	TRBJ2-3	TRBD1	CASSFALTGSTDTQYF	TGTGCCAGCAGCTTCGCCTTGACAGGGAGCACAGATACGCAGTATTTT
TRBV30	.	TRBJ2-7	.	CAWTDSAVPYEQYF	TGTGCCTGGACAGACTCAGCAGTACCCTACGAGCAGTACTTC
TRBV11-2	.	TRBJ1-5	.	CASSSGVRADSNQPQHF	TGTGCCAGCAGCTCCGGGGTGAGAGCGGATAGCAATCAGCCCCAGCATTTT
TRBV11-2	.	TRBJ1-1	.	CASSFGNTEAFF	TGTGCCAGCAGCTTCGGGAACACTGAAGCTTTCTTT
TRBV28	.	TRBJ2-7	.	CASSPLRGNVYEQYF	TGTGCCAGCAGTCCCCTCAGGGGTAATGTCTACGAGCAGTACTTC
TRBV24-1	.	TRBJ2-3	TRBD2	CATSDWATFGGGADTQYF	TGTGCCACCAGTGATTGGGCCACCTTTGGCGGGGGGGCAGATACGCAGTATTTT
TRBV28	.	TRBJ2-5	.	CASSLTVPETQYF	TGTGCCAGCAGTTTAACGGTCCCGGAGACCCAGTACTTC
TRBV7-9	.	TRBJ1-2	.	CASSLFPEFNYGYTF	TGTGCCAGCAGCTTATTTCCCGAATTCAACTATGGCTACACCTTC
TRBV18	.	TRBJ2-6	.	CASSPRTDALSGANVLTF	TGTGCCAGCTCACCACGGACAGACGCGCTCTCTGGGGCCAACGTCCTGACTTTC